The entry below gives a single TCR beta chain sequence along with its context. Its antigen is still unknown. The record originates from a study of CD8+CD57+ T cells in acquired aplastic anemia. Study details: Across the sorted CD4+ and CD8+ cells, DNA amounts averaged 3.2 ug.

Notes on the study in general: Researchers reported that CD8+ Simpson's diversity was not significantly different in patients versus controls. Around 27 sequences, all CD8+ CDR3, were shared between patients and controls.

The CDR3 extends over 13 amino acids. V was cut by 5 bases and J by 6 bases, with 15 bases left in between. Germline assignment: CDR1 SGHRS and CDR2 YFSETQ. Profiles of TCR beta VDJ and CDR3 were generated from a genomic DNA template. TCRdb reanalysed the reads using MiXCR and keeps one entry per CDR3 protein. The sample includes hundreds of thousands of distinct CDR3 sequences, around 50% of them seen just once. It was patients with CD8+CD57+ cell expansion by flow cytometry who were chosen for sequencing. The clonotype originates from a human donor with aplastic anemia. V and J are TRBV5-1 and TRBJ2-7; D is possibly TRBD2 (7 bases). The sample was sorted CD4+, CD8+, or CD8+CD57+ T cells (not recorded which) from PBMCs. CDR3 loop: CASSGAGEGEQYF. DNA for the CDR3: TGCGCCAGCAGTGGAGCAGGGGAGGGCGAGCAGTACTTC.